This TCR beta chain was sequenced during a study of blood T cell repertoires in COVID-19. TCRdb's copy holds only in-frame clones and misses some; the assay was immunoSEQ multiplex PCR. This repertoire shows 150,000 to 200,000 clones, around four fifths found once; its top ten account for 15% to 20%. The germline CDR1 and CDR2 sequences are MNHEY and SVGEGT. The CDR3 has 19 residues. Trimming removed 2 bases from V and 1 base from J; junction bases left unmatched: 12. This clone was recorded a few times. Study members were between about 18 and 100 years old and lived in some 26 US regions. The sequencing sample was made of PBMCs or T cells enriched from blood (not recorded which). The TCR sequence derives from a woman in her forties or fifties who had recovered from COVID-19. The rearrangement uses TRBV6-2 or TRBV6-3 and TRBJ2-1; 9 bases map to TRBD2. CDR3 coding DNA: TGTGCCAGCAGTTACCAATTAGCGGGAGCCCCCCCATCCTACAATGAGCAGTTCTTC. Translating it yields CASSYQLAGAPPSYNEQFF.